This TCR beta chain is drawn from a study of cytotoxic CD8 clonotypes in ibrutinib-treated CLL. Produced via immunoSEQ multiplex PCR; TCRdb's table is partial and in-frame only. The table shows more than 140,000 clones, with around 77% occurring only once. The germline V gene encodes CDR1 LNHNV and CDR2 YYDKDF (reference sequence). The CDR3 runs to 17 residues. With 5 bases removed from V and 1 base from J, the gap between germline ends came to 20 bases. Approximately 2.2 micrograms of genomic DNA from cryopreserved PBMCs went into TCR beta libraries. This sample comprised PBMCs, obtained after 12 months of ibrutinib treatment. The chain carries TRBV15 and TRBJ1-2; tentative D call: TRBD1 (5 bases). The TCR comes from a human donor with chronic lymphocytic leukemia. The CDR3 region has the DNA TGTGCCACCAGCCCTGTCCCCGACAGCGTAATTAACTATGGCTACACCTTC. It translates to CATSPVPDSVINYGYTF. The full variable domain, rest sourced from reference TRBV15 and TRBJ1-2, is DAMVIQNPRYQVTQFGKPVTLSCSQTLNHNVMYWYQQKSSQAPKLLFHYYDKDFNNEADTPDNFQSRRPNTSFCFLDIRSPGLGDTAMYLCATSPVPDSVINYGYTFGSGTRLTVV.